This is a list of T cell receptor beta chains from one sample in a study of OX40 agonist ivuxolimab in advanced cancers. The protocol was immunoSEQ multiplex PCR, while the TCRdb copy is restricted to in-frame clones and leaves out a portion. The data contain 100,000 or so clones, 80% to 95% of them singletons. The source material was CD4+ or CD8+ T cells sorted from blood, sampled in a trial of the OX40 agonist ivuxolimab. All receptors derive from an adult with an advanced solid tumor such as melanoma, head and neck, liver or kidney cancer. CDR3s include the opening cysteine and the closing phenylalanine or tryptophan. Each record gives: V gene, CDR3 protein.

v_gene: TRBV2; CDR3aa: CASSVDRGDSNSPLHF
v_gene: TRBV19; CDR3aa: CASSIDRGTGANVLTF
v_gene: TRBV19; CDR3aa: CASKELYGKGDGELFF
v_gene: TRBV4-3; CDR3aa: CASSQQRESEQFF
v_gene: TRBV19; CDR3aa: CASRRPGQYTGELFF
v_gene: TRBV19; CDR3aa: CASSTTGGNSGANVLTF
v_gene: TRBV28; CDR3aa: CASSLQFQGMGEKLFF
v_gene: TRBV4-2; CDR3aa: CASSQYGSYEQYF
v_gene: TRBV2; CDR3aa: CASSERGVWNQPQHF
v_gene: TRBV6-5; CDR3aa: CASSQGLAEQYF
v_gene: TRBV5-1; CDR3aa: CASSLLPGQGASGDFYNEQFF
v_gene: TRBV28; CDR3aa: CASSYMTGPYEQYF
v_gene: TRBV5-4; CDR3aa: CASSLGMDRGTQYF
v_gene: TRBV7-8; CDR3aa: CASSLKGRREKLFF
v_gene: TRBV5-4; CDR3aa: CASSLNTEAFF
v_gene: TRBV5-1; CDR3aa: CASKLGGLTRDTQYF
v_gene: TRBV19; CDR3aa: CASAEGLAIDEQFF
v_gene: TRBV6-5; CDR3aa: CASSYLTAANYGYTF
v_gene: TRBV6-6; CDR3aa: CASSYNSGEQYF
v_gene: TRBV18; CDR3aa: CASSPLAGGYNEQFF
v_gene: TRBV6-1; CDR3aa: CASSVNPGQGYEQYF
v_gene: TRBV7-9; CDR3aa: CASSLVGSSRGGYTF
v_gene: TRBV5-1; CDR3aa: CASSQGQGAEGYTF
v_gene: TRBV6-5; CDR3aa: CASRSTGTGGTEAFF
v_gene: TRBV7-6; CDR3aa: CASSPRSSTNTEAFF
v_gene: TRBV19; CDR3aa: CASSMGYAPTQYF
v_gene: TRBV15; CDR3aa: CATSLRTSPAYNEQFF
v_gene: TRBV5-1; CDR3aa: CASRVGQGTPEQFF
v_gene: TRBV6-6; CDR3aa: CASSYWAGNQPQHF
v_gene: TRBV15; CDR3aa: CATRGGGVETQYF
v_gene: TRBV13; CDR3aa: CASSLEEGGSYNEQFF
v_gene: TRBV18; CDR3aa: CASSLTTGGGTEAFF
v_gene: TRBV11-2; CDR3aa: CASSLRPSGSIDNEQFF
v_gene: TRBV15; CDR3aa: CATSMGQGSEKLFF
v_gene: TRBV12-5; CDR3aa: CASGLTGTNYGYTF
v_gene: TRBV6-6; CDR3aa: CASSSAANYGYTF
v_gene: TRBV19; CDR3aa: CASSIQSGGYNEQFF
v_gene: TRBV6-1; CDR3aa: CASSERGIGVSRKSSDEQYF
v_gene: TRBV28; CDR3aa: CASSLVQGAYGYTF
v_gene: TRBV4-2; CDR3aa: CASSQAGVGSNQPQHF
v_gene: TRBV5-4; CDR3aa: CASSNDPRGTEAFF
v_gene: TRBV7-3; CDR3aa: CASSAHKTGTGSSYEQYF
v_gene: TRBV4-2; CDR3aa: CASSQDRGTSSGRRDEQYF
v_gene: TRBV11-3; CDR3aa: CASSQGARNEKLFF
v_gene: TRBV6-5; CDR3aa: CASSYGKGKGKNIQYF
v_gene: TRBV28; CDR3aa: CASSRIGRGGGNTIYF